Each of the 31 T cell receptor beta chains below was sequenced from the same sample in a study of CD8 T cells in ankylosing spondylitis. TCRdb fed the 5' RACE reads into MiXCR, producing one record per CDR3 protein. The table shows about 110,000 distinct CDR3 sequences, with 24% occurring only once. Sequencing was performed on synovial fluid, either unsorted or a sorted T cell fraction (not recorded which). The source is a male donor with ankylosing spondylitis.

This CDR3 reads CSAREGAGELFF. Written as DNA, the CDR3 is TGCAGTGCTAGAGAGGGAGCCGGGGAGCTGTTTTTT. This chain uses TRBV20-1 with TRBJ2-2; perhaps TRBD2 as D (5 bases). This CDR3 region has 12 residues. The V and J ends lost 0 bases and 6 bases respectively, with 5 bases between them. CDR1 is DFQATT, CDR2 SNEGSKA, per germline (reference sequence).

The V gene is TRBV3-1, the J gene TRBJ2-4, with 12 bases matching TRBD2. J gave up 15 bases and V 2 bases, and 8 bases lay outside the gene matches. This CDR3 contains 14 residues. Germline values: CDR1 LGHDT, CDR2 YNNKEL (reference sequence). The CDR3 here is CASSQSSGRALRYF. The CDR3 coding sequence is TGTGCCAGCAGCCAATCTAGCGGGAGGGCCTTGAGGTACTTC.

This clonotype was counted a few times. The chain joins TRBV9 to TRBJ2-1; 10 bases fit TRBD2. The trim removed 7 bases at V and 7 bases at J, leaving 8 bases unmatched. Germline V gives CDR1 SGDLS, CDR2 YYNGEE. The CDR3 runs to 14 residues. CDR3 region: CASGLAGVWNEQFF. The CDR3 DNA is TGTGCCAGCGGGCTAGCGGGAGTGTGGAATGAGCAGTTCTTC.

The chain links TRBV5-1 to TRBJ1-5; 8 bases line up with TRBD1. The V gene end was trimmed by 0 bases and the J gene end by 9 bases; junction bases not matched to a gene: 5. Looked up from germline, CDR1 is SGHRS and CDR2 is YFSETQ. This CDR3 is built from 14 residues. The CDR3 sequence is CASSLGQGTSPQHF. The CDR3 region has the DNA TGCGCCAGCAGCTTGGGACAGGGGACCTCGCCCCAGCATTTT.

This sequence joins TRBV7-9 and TRBJ2-1; perhaps TRBD1 as D (6 bases). The V gene lost 6 bases and the J gene lost 4 bases, with 10 bases spanning the gap. Germline V gene data show CDR1 as SEHNR and CDR2 as FQNEAQ (reference sequence). The CDR3 is 13 amino acids. CDR3 region: CASSRQAYNEQFF. CDR3 nucleotides: TGTGCCAGCAGTCGACAGGCATACAATGAGCAGTTCTTC.

This clonotype was seen ten or more times. The rearrangement links TRBV3-1 to TRBJ2-1; D not resolved. Germline V gives CDR1 LGHDT, CDR2 YNNKEL (reference sequence). V lost 3 bases and J 2 bases, leaving 14 bases between the germline ends. This CDR3 is built from 16 residues. CDR3 protein: CASSQSRAPAYNEQFF. The CDR3 bases are TGTGCCAGCAGCCAGTCAAGAGCGCCAGCCTACAATGAGCAGTTCTTC.

This sequence joins TRBV27 and TRBJ2-1; no definite D call. V was pared by 5 bases and J by 0 bases, with 11 bases between. The CDR3 sequence is 15 residues long. Germline CDR1 is MNHEY and CDR2 is SMNVEV (reference sequence). CDR3 in amino acids: CASSNLGGSYNEQFF. CDR3 nucleotides: TGTGCCAGCAGTAACTTAGGCGGCTCCTACAATGAGCAGTTCTTC.

The V call is TRBV7-8, the J call TRBJ2-5; 14 bases agree with TRBD2. The CDR3 has 18 amino acids. Germline values: CDR1 SGHVS, CDR2 FQNEAQ. V dropped 6 bases and J dropped 4; count of bases not matched to a gene: 13. For the CDR3, the DNA is TGTGCCAGCAGATATGGGGTGTTTGGACTAGCGGGAGGAGAGACCCAGTACTTC. Its translation: CASRYGVFGLAGGETQYF.

In this sample, this clonotype turned up a few times. The chain carries TRBV14 and TRBJ2-7; D may be TRBD1 or TRBD2 (6 bases each). The CDR3 consists of 14 residues. Germline V gene lookup returns CDR1 SGHDN and CDR2 FVKESK. V was pared by 1 base and J by 2 bases, with 9 bases between. The CDR3 is CASSQVRDTYEQYF. The CDR3 DNA is TGTGCCAGCAGCCAAGTGCGGGACACCTACGAGCAGTACTTC.

Only a few counts were recorded for this clonotype. The chain is built from TRBV12-3 or TRBV12-4 and TRBJ2-1; TRBD2 might be the D (6 bases). Trimming stripped 7 bases from V and 10 bases from J, with 17 bases between. The CDR3 sequence is 13 residues long. The CDR3 sequence is CASNRDSFGEQFF. The CDR3 DNA reads TGTGCCAGCAACCGGGACTCCTTCGGGGAGCAGTTCTTC.

This clonotype was seen many times. The chain joins TRBV20-1 to TRBJ2-2, with D tentatively TRBD1 (6 bases). Trimming left V 0 bases short and J 5 bases short, with 16 bases between. The CDR3 has 16 amino acids. Per the germline V gene, CDR1 is DFQATT and CDR2 is SNEGSKA (reference sequence). In DNA, the CDR3 is TGCAGTGCTAGAGATACGAAACAGGGTGGAACCGGGGAGCTGTTTTTT. It encodes CSARDTKQGGTGELFF.

This clonotype appeared once. A much larger clonotype is one base distant, so this may be a read error. The chain combines TRBV24-1 with TRBJ2-1, with 13 bases fitting TRBD2. J was trimmed by 8 bases and V by 0 bases; bases with no gene match: 9. The CDR3 covers 18 residues. CDR1 is KGHDR, CDR2 SFDVKD, per germline. The CDR3 is CATSDLRTSGRASDEQFF. Written as DNA, the CDR3 is TGTGCCACCAGTGATTTGCGAACTAGCGGGAGGGCCTCAGATGAGCAGTTCTTC.

This clonotype occurred a few times. The chain links TRBV24-1 to TRBJ2-3; 12 bases are a match to TRBD2. This CDR3 has 19 residues. V was clipped by 1 base and J by 2 bases; unmatched bases: 9. Germline values: CDR1 KGHDR, CDR2 SFDVKD. CDR3 residues: CATSDFAFTSGRITDTQYF. The CDR3 region has the DNA TGTGCCACCAGTGATTTTGCGTTTACTAGCGGGAGGATCACAGATACGCAGTATTTT.

The chain is built from TRBV20-1 and TRBJ1-1; a possible D gene is TRBD1 (5 bases). V lost 2 bases and J lost 12, with 13 bases in between. The CDR3 has 11 residues. CDR1 is DFQATT, CDR2 SNEGSKA, per germline (reference sequence). The CDR3 coding sequence is TGCAGTGCTAGATTCCAGGGCGTGCCTTTCTTT. Translated: CSARFQGVPFF.

The V gene is TRBV5-4, the J gene TRBJ2-3, with 7 bases that match TRBD2. The V gene end was trimmed by 1 base and the J gene end by 6 bases; junction bases not matched to a gene: 5. The CDR3 extends over 14 amino acids. Germline CDR1 and CDR2: SGHNT and YYREEE (reference sequence). The CDR3 region has the DNA TGTGCCAGCAGCTTGAAGGCGGGAGCGGATACGCAGTATTTT. Protein sequence: CASSLKAGADTQYF. Full variable domain (outside the CDR3, taken from reference TRBV5-4 and TRBJ2-3): ETGVTQSPTHLIKTRGQQVTLRCSSQSGHNTVSWYQQALGQGPQFIFQYYREEENGRGNFPPRFSGLQFPNYSSELNVNALELDDSALYLCASSLKAGADTQYFGPGTRLTVL.

This clonotype was seen a few times. This chain uses TRBV7-7 with TRBJ2-7; D is unresolved. The CDR3 sequence is 16 residues long. Germline lookup yields CDR1 SSHAT and CDR2 FNYEAQ (reference sequence). The V gene lost 6 bases and the J gene lost 3 bases, with 21 bases spanning the gap. In DNA, the CDR3 is TGTGCCAGCAGATCTTATCTGGGCAGAGATAGCTACGAGCAGTACTTC. It specifies CASRSYLGRDSYEQYF.

This chain joins TRBV5-5 and TRBJ2-1; possibly TRBD2 for D (5 bases). Per the germline V gene, CDR1 is SGHKS and CDR2 is YYEKEE (reference sequence). The CDR3 sequence is 13 residues long. Trimming took off 1 base at V and 6 bases at J, with 8 bases between the two ends. CDR3 in amino acids: CASSLTSFNEQFF. DNA of the CDR3: TGTGCCAGCAGCTTGACTAGTTTCAATGAGCAGTTCTTC.

This clonotype turned up a few times. This chain links TRBV24-1 with TRBJ1-2; D remains unclear. Between the trimmed V and J ends, which lost 1 base and 2 bases, there was a span of 1 base. This CDR3 has 12 amino acids. In germline, CDR1 is KGHDR, CDR2 SFDVKD. CDR3 amino acids: CATSDLNYGYTF. CDR3 DNA: TGTGCCACCAGTGATTTAAACTATGGCTACACCTTC.

In its sample, this clonotype was seen once. V is TRBV12-3 or TRBV12-4 and J is TRBJ2-3; D unresolved. Trimming took 4 bases from V and 3 from J, leaving 8 bases between them. The CDR3 spans 13 residues. The CDR3 DNA follows: TGTGCCAGCAGTTGGGCCAGAACAGATACGCAGTATTTT. This encodes CASSWARTDTQYF.

This clonotype was seen only a few times. The chain is built from TRBV7-2 and TRBJ1-2; 7 nucleotides agree with TRBD1. The V gene's germline CDR1 is SGHTA and CDR2 FQGNSA. This CDR3 region has 14 residues. V lost 0 bases, J lost 5 bases, and 3 bases stayed unmatched. Written as DNA, the CDR3 is TGTGCCAGCAGCTTAGCAGGGGGCGCTTATGGCTACACCTTC. Translation: CASSLAGGAYGYTF.

This clonotype was counted between two and nine times. The chain recombines TRBV13 with TRBJ2-5; D possibly uses TRBD1 or TRBD2 (5 bases each). V was clipped by 4 bases and J by 4 bases, with 16 bases between them. This CDR3 has 15 amino acids. Germline values: CDR1 PRHDT, CDR2 FYEKMQ (reference sequence). The CDR3 DNA is TGTGCCAGCAGCTACCGTCGGGACCTTCGAGAGACCCAGTACTTC. The encoded protein is CASSYRRDLRETQYF.

This clonotype has just a few counts. A read error may account for a junction end that differs from germline. CDR3 nucleotide sequence: TGCAGTGCCAGAGGGGAGACTAGTTTGACGCAGTATTTT. Its translation: CSARGETSLTQYF. The chain combines TRBV20-1 with TRBJ2-3; possibly TRBD2 for D (6 bases). This CDR3 region has 13 residues. Germline V gene lookup returns CDR1 DFQATT and CDR2 SNEGSKA (reference sequence).

The chain couples TRBV20-1 to TRBJ1-6, with 8 bases lining up with TRBD1. Germline-derived CDR1 and CDR2 are DFQATT and SNEGSKA (reference sequence). The J segment lost 9 bases and the V segment lost 3 bases, leaving 7 bases of the junction unmatched. The CDR3 length is 14 residues. The CDR3 loop reads CSARLTGEVSPLHF. In DNA, the CDR3 is TGCAGTGCTAGGCTGACAGGGGAGGTTTCACCCCTCCACTTT.

This clonotype was counted a few times. The J gene is TRBJ1-4, the V gene TRBV7-8, with 7 bases matching TRBD1. Per the germline V gene, CDR1 is SGHVS and CDR2 is FQNEAQ. V was pared by 4 bases and J by 7 bases, with 12 bases of the junction left unmatched. The CDR3 contains 16 residues. The CDR3 spells CASSSGARGTGEKLFF. For the CDR3, the DNA is TGTGCCAGCAGCTCGGGGGCCAGGGGGACGGGTGAAAAACTGTTTTTT.

In its sample, this clonotype was seen once. The chain combines TRBV29-1 with TRBJ2-7; weak D call: TRBD2 (6 bases). Germline CDR1 and CDR2: SQVTM and ANQGSEA. V was pared by 7 bases and J by 1 base, with 17 bases between. This CDR3 region has 14 residues. The CDR3 coding sequence is TGCAGCGCAAGAGAAGCGGGTAGGTCCTACGAGCAGTACTTC. Translating it yields CSAREAGRSYEQYF.

The chain is built from TRBV20-1 and TRBJ1-1; D is unclear. This CDR3 spans 13 amino acids. V was clipped by 4 bases and J by 1 base, with 10 bases between them. CDR1 and CDR2 from the germline V gene are DFQATT and SNEGSKA (reference sequence). The CDR3 DNA is TGCAGTGCTACCGGACTGAAGAACACTGAAGCTTTCTTT. Translation gives CSATGLKNTEAFF.

This clonotype was counted a few times. The V and J genes are TRBV20-1 and TRBJ2-7, with D possibly being TRBD1 (7 bases). Germline CDR1 and CDR2: DFQATT and SNEGSKA (reference sequence). Trimming stripped 3 bases from V and 1 base from J, with 13 bases between. The CDR3 is made up of 14 amino acids. CDR3 DNA sequence: TGCAGTGCTAGTCAGGGGGGATGGTCCTACGAGCAGTACTTC. It yields the protein CSASQGGWSYEQYF.

The chain employs TRBV24-1 and TRBJ2-2; 9 nucleotides agree with TRBD1. The CDR3 length is 15 residues. Unmatched junction bases numbered 4, after V lost 4 bases and J lost 5 bases. Germline V CDR1 and CDR2: KGHDR, SFDVKD. CDR3 sequence: CATSEGTGMTGELFF. The CDR3 DNA reads TGTGCCACCAGTGAGGGGACAGGGATGACCGGGGAGCTGTTTTTT.

Many counts were recorded for this clonotype. This rearrangement joins TRBV4-2 to TRBJ1-4; 9 bases map to TRBD1. Germline-derived CDR1 and CDR2 are LGHNA and YNFKEQ. There are 15 residues in the CDR3. J was trimmed by 8 bases and V by 3 bases; bases with no gene match: 7. CDR3 amino acids: CASSQVQGAWEKLFF. DNA of the CDR3: TGTGCCAGCAGCCAGGTACAGGGGGCTTGGGAAAAACTGTTTTTT.

This clonotype came up many times. The chain joins TRBV2 to TRBJ1-2, with D perhaps matching TRBD1 (5 bases). This CDR3 spans 14 amino acids. CDR1 and CDR2 (germline): SNHLY, FYNNEI. Trimming left V 3 bases short and J 1 base short, with 9 bases between. The CDR3 DNA reads TGTGCCAGCAGTGAGGGGCAGGATAACTATGGCTACACCTTC. Protein product: CASSEGQDNYGYTF.

The chain has TRBV30 and TRBJ2-5; D unresolved. This CDR3 is 11 amino acids long. Trimming removed 0 bases at V and 5 bases at J, with 4 bases between. CDR1 and CDR2 from the germline V gene are GTSNPN and SVGIG (reference sequence). CDR3 sequence reads: CAWSVQETQYF. DNA of the CDR3: TGTGCCTGGAGTGTACAGGAGACCCAGTACTTC.